Listed below are T cell receptor beta chains from one sample, sequenced in a study of T cells in localized non-small cell lung cancer. TCRdb's copy holds only in-frame clones and misses some; the assay was immunoSEQ multiplex PCR. The sample has tens of thousands of clones, more than 70% seen once. This specimen consisted of PBMCs, obtained before any cancer treatment. These receptors came from a woman between 40 and 69 years old with stage II squamous cell lung carcinoma. The CDR3 runs from the conserved cysteine through the conserved F or W. D genes are given only for firm matches. The listing skips clone size in some rows; elsewhere it reads once, few, many or a size class.

j_call d_call v_call clone_size cdr3_nt cdr3_aa
TRBJ2-5 TRBD2 TRBV4-1 NA TGCGCCACCAGCGGGCTAGCGGGTGAGACCCAGTACTTC CATSGLAGETQYF
TRBJ1-5 TRBD1 TRBV6-1 NA TGTGCCAGCAGTGTAACAGGGGTTCAGCCCCAGCATTTT CASSVTGVQPQHF
TRBJ2-3 NA TRBV30 once TGTGCCTGGAGTGACGGCGGGGTCACAGATACGCAGTATTTT CAWSDGGVTDTQYF
TRBJ1-1 NA TRBV7-2 NA TGTGCCAGCAGCTTACTGACAGGAGCTGAAGCTTTCTTT CASSLLTGAEAFF
TRBJ2-5 TRBD2 TRBV19 NA TGTGCCAGTAGTGCGACTAGCCTTCAAGAGACCCAGTACTTC CASSATSLQETQYF
TRBJ1-5 NA TRBV6-6 NA TGTGCCAGCAGCCCGTTGGATGGGAACAATCAGCCCCAGCATTTT CASSPLDGNNQPQHF
TRBJ2-6 NA TRBV5-1 once TGCGCCAGCAGCCCGGCGGGACAGCGGTACTCTGGGGCCAACGTCCTGACTTTC CASSPAGQRYSGANVLTF
TRBJ1-1 TRBD1 TRBV5-6 once TGTGCCAGCAGCTGGGGACAGCAGAACACTGAAGCTTTCTTT CASSWGQQNTEAFF
TRBJ1-5 NA TRBV28 NA TGTGCCAGCAGGCAACCGGGCAATCAGCCCCAGCATTTT CASRQPGNQPQHF
TRBJ1-5 NA TRBV11-2 NA TGTGCCAGCAGCTTCGGAGAGAATCAGCCCCAGCATTTT CASSFGENQPQHF
TRBJ2-1 TRBD1 TRBV6-5 NA TGTGCCAGCAGGCTCACAGGGGGCTCCTACAATGAGCAGTTCTTC CASRLTGGSYNEQFF
TRBJ1-2 TRBD1 TRBV28 NA TGTGCCAGCAGTTTATTAGGGACAGGGTTTGGCTACACCTTC CASSLLGTGFGYTF
TRBJ2-2 NA TRBV19 NA TGTGCCAGTAGTATATCGAGGGGCGGCGGGGAGCTGTTTTTT CASSISRGGGELFF
TRBJ2-2 NA TRBV7-9 NA TGTGCCAGCAACCGACCGGGGATCACCGGGGAGCTGTTTTTT CASNRPGITGELFF
TRBJ2-3 NA TRBV9 few TGTGCCAGCAGCCCCCTAAACGCAGATACGCAGTATTTT CASSPLNADTQYF
TRBJ1-5 NA TRBV2 few TGTGCCAGCAGTGGGACAGGCAATCAGCCCCAGCATTTT CASSGTGNQPQHF
TRBJ2-1 TRBD2 TRBV5-4 few TGTGCCAGCAGCTTGGTAGGCGGGAGGGAGGGAAATGAGCAGTTCTTC CASSLVGGREGNEQFF
TRBJ1-1 NA TRBV6-1 NA TGTGCCAGCCACCAGGATAATATGAACACTGAAGCTTTCTTT CASHQDNMNTEAFF
TRBJ1-1 NA TRBV19 few TGTGCCAGTAGTATTTTGCAGGGGAACACTGAAGCTTTCTTT CASSILQGNTEAFF
TRBJ1-1 TRBD1 TRBV4-2 NA TGTGCCAGCAGCTTTGGACAGGAAAACACTGAAGCTTTCTTT CASSFGQENTEAFF
TRBJ2-2 TRBD2 TRBV19 once TGTGCCAGTCGTTGGGGGAGGGGCACCGGGGAGCTGTTTTTT CASRWGRGTGELFF
TRBJ2-2 TRBD2 TRBV2 NA TGTGCCAGCACCCCCTGGAGCGGGAGGAAGGCCGGGGAGCTGTTTTTT CASTPWSGRKAGELFF
TRBJ2-1 NA TRBV28 NA TGTGCCAGCGGGTGGAGCTTCTCCTACAATGAGCAGTTCTTC CASGWSFSYNEQFF
TRBJ2-6 NA TRBV30 NA TGTGCCTGGAGTCTGGAGAGGGCTGGGGCCAACGTCCTGACTTTC CAWSLERAGANVLTF
TRBJ1-2 NA TRBV6-5 NA TGTGCCAGCAGTTACTCGACAGGCGGAGGCTACACCTTC CASSYSTGGGYTF
TRBJ2-1 TRBD2 TRBV19 NA TGTGCCAGTAGTATAGATCTAGCTAGCGGCTCCTACAATGAGCAGTTCTTC CASSIDLASGSYNEQFF
TRBJ2-1 NA TRBV28 NA TGTGCCAGCAGTTTTGGGGGTAGGAGGGGTGAGCAGTTCTTC CASSFGGRRGEQFF
TRBJ2-7 NA TRBV7-2 few TGTGCCAGCAGCCCCGACAGAGCCTACGAGCAGTACTTC CASSPDRAYEQYF
TRBJ2-5 TRBD1 TRBV9 NA TGTGCCAGCAGCGTAGGATCAGGGGGAGAGACCCAGTACTTC CASSVGSGGETQYF
TRBJ2-7 NA TRBV13 NA TGTGCCAGCAGCTTAGTTTCCGGGAGCTCCTACGAGCAGTACTTC CASSLVSGSSYEQYF
TRBJ2-7 NA TRBV11-3 few TGTGCCAGCAGCCCCGGAGTAGGGACCAGGGGATACGAGCAGTACTTC CASSPGVGTRGYEQYF
TRBJ1-1 TRBD1 TRBV28 NA TGTGCCAGCAGTCACCGGGACAGGAAAAACACTGAAGCTTTCTTT CASSHRDRKNTEAFF
TRBJ2-5 NA TRBV28 NA TGTGCCAGCAGAGCCACAGGGACCGTAGAGACCCAGTACTTC CASRATGTVETQYF
TRBJ1-3 NA TRBV11-2 NA TGTGCCAGCAGCTTCTCGGGGGGTTGGGCGAGCTCTGGAAACACCATATATTTT CASSFSGGWASSGNTIYF
TRBJ1-3 TRBD1 TRBV19 NA TGTGCCAGTAGGGACGAGGGGGCGGCTGGAAACACCATATATTTT CASRDEGAAGNTIYF
TRBJ1-2 TRBD1 TRBV7-2 NA TGTGCCAGCAGCCCCGCGCAGGGGGCGCATGGCTACACCTTC CASSPAQGAHGYTF
TRBJ2-2 NA TRBV19 NA TGTGCCAGTAACCCTGAGGGGGGGGCCTCGAACACCGGGGAGCTGTTTTTT CASNPEGGASNTGELFF
TRBJ1-1 TRBD1 TRBV5-4 NA TGTGCCAGCAGCCCGAGGGGCCAGGGGGCCTCTGGGGACACTGAAGCTTTCTTT CASSPRGQGASGDTEAFF
TRBJ1-2 NA TRBV2 NA TGTGCCAGCAGCCCTCGGACCCACTATGGCTACACCTTC CASSPRTHYGYTF
TRBJ1-2 NA TRBV6-5 NA TGTGCCAGCAGTTTAACAGGGTCCCATGGCTACACCTTC CASSLTGSHGYTF
TRBJ1-2 NA TRBV9 NA TGTGCCAGCAGCGTAGCCCCAACCCCTTCCGATGGCTACACCTTC CASSVAPTPSDGYTF
TRBJ2-1 NA TRBV7-9 NA TGTGCCAGCAGCTTGAAGTCTTACAATGAGCAGTTCTTC CASSLKSYNEQFF